The 28 T cell receptor beta chains in this list originate from one sample, sequenced in a study of beta chain features in type 1 diabetes (dated by TCRdb to the late 2010s). Findings and caveats that apply to the study as a whole: A moderate but significant shortening of TCRB CDR3 length was observed in type 1 diabetes patients in all four CD4+ subsets.

These TCRs' antigens remain unknown. The receptor library was made with the immunoSEQ multiplex PCR assay. The entire amount of isolated RNA was reverse transcribed using the High Capacity cDNA Reverse Transcription Kit, so the sequenced TCRB transcripts were expressed ones. Held by TCRdb, this immuneACCESS table contains in-frame sequences only and omits some clones. Under half of the omission traces to an unresolved V gene where checked; the cause of the rest is unknown. A total of 160,000 or so clones appear in this sample, roughly 59% of them only once. The ten largest clones represent roughly 0.092% of the sample. The sequenced material came from naive CD4+ T cells from blood. Explained via the paper, the cell subset or site label denotes: true naive CD4+ T cells. The receptors here all came from a man aged 25 to 40 with type 1 diabetes.

The chain links TRBV11-2 to TRBJ2-1; 8 nucleotides line up with TRBD1. The CDR3 loop spans 15 amino acids. Looked up from germline, CDR1 is SGHAT and CDR2 is FQNNGV. J lost 3 bases, V lost 5 bases, and 6 bases had no gene match. CDR3 loop: CASSRSGTGYNEQFF. The DNA for the CDR3 is TGTGCCAGCAGCCGCTCCGGGACAGGCTACAATGAGCAGTTCTTC. Based on the CDR3 plus reference TRBV11-2 and TRBJ2-1, the full variable domain is EAGVAQSPRYKIIEKRQSVAFWCNPISGHATLYWYQQILGQGPKLLIQFQNNGVVDDSQLPKDRFSAERLKGVDSTLKIQPAKLEDSAVYLCASSRSGTGYNEQFFGPGTRLTVL.

The genes are TRBV7-9 and TRBJ1-6; D gene uncertain. The CDR3 spans 16 residues. The germline gives CDR1 SEHNR, CDR2 FQNEAQ (reference sequence). V lost 5 bases, J lost 8 bases, and 19 bases lay in between. The CDR3 DNA reads TGTGCCAGCAGCCATAAGGGAGCGGGAGAAGATTCACCCCTCCACTTT. This encodes CASSHKGAGEDSPLHF. Drawing the rest from reference TRBV7-9 and TRBJ1-6, the complete variable domain is DTGVSQNPRHKITKRGQNVTFRCDPISEHNRLYWYRQTLGQGPEFLTYFQNEAQLEKSRLLSDRFSAERPKGSFSTLEIQRTEQGDSAMYLCASSHKGAGEDSPLHFGNGTRLTVT.

The chain is built from TRBV7-9 and TRBJ2-7; 7 bases match TRBD1. The germline gives CDR1 SEHNR, CDR2 FQNEAQ (reference sequence). The CDR3 totals 13 residues. Trimming removed 8 bases from V and 1 base from J; junction bases left unmatched: 5. CDR3 residues: CASSGQKSYEQYF. DNA for the CDR3: TGTGCCAGCTCGGGACAGAAGTCCTACGAGCAGTACTTC.

The chain joins TRBV18 to TRBJ2-5; 7 positions match TRBD1. The CDR3 spans 15 residues. The germline gives CDR1 KGHSH, CDR2 LQKENI. V shed 1 base, J shed 3 bases, and the junction held 5 bases outside the gene matches. For the CDR3, the DNA is TGTGCCAGCTCACCACGGGACAGCGCTGAAGAGACCCAGTACTTC. It specifies CASSPRDSAEETQYF.

The chain employs TRBV25-1 and TRBJ2-7; 8 bases match TRBD1. Per the germline V gene, CDR1 is MGHDK and CDR2 is SYGVNS. This CDR3 has 14 residues. The V segment lost 7 bases and the J segment 3 bases; nucleotides outside the gene matches: 8. CDR3 residues: CASTRTGNVYEQYF. The CDR3, as DNA: TGTGCCAGCACTAGGACAGGGAATGTCTACGAGCAGTACTTC.

The chain employs TRBV29-1 and TRBJ2-7, with D possibly matching TRBD1 (5 bases). V shed 6 bases and J shed 0 bases, with 9 bases lying between them. Germline CDR1 and CDR2: SQVTM and ANQGSEA. The CDR3 has 12 amino acids. CDR3 bases: TGCAGCGTGACAGTTAGCTCCTACGAGCAGTACTTC. Protein sequence: CSVTVSSYEQYF.

This chain uses TRBV4-2 with TRBJ1-2; D possibly corresponds to TRBD1 (5 bases). The germline gives CDR1 LGHNA, CDR2 YNFKEQ. The CDR3 length is 12 residues. Deletions cut 0 bases from V and 8 bases from J, with 7 bases between. The CDR3 reads CASSQDAGGYTF. The CDR3, as DNA: TGTGCCAGCAGCCAAGATGCAGGGGGCTACACCTTC.

The sample holds a few counts of this clone. The chain couples TRBV7-2 to TRBJ2-7, with 7 bases matching TRBD1. Germline assignment: CDR1 SGHTA and CDR2 FQGNSA. V was pared by 2 bases and J by 0 bases, with 4 bases of the junction left unmatched. This CDR3 spans 15 amino acids. The CDR3 reads CASSLSDRSSYEQYF. Written as DNA, the CDR3 is TGTGCCAGCAGCTTATCGGACAGGAGCTCCTACGAGCAGTACTTC.

The chain uses TRBV18 and TRBJ1-2; 7 bases agree with TRBD1. Germline lookup yields CDR1 KGHSH and CDR2 LQKENI. The V segment lost 0 bases and the J segment 6 bases; nucleotides outside the gene matches: 4. The CDR3 length is 14 residues. The CDR3, as DNA: TGTGCCAGCTCACCACCGACAGGGTGGCATGGCTACACCTTC. Translated: CASSPPTGWHGYTF.

The CDR3 loop is CASYSSSYEQYF. As DNA, the CDR3 is TGTGCCAGCTACTCGTCCTCTTACGAGCAGTACTTC. The J gene is TRBJ2-7, the V gene TRBV27; D unclear. This CDR3 spans 12 amino acids. CDR1 is MNHEY, CDR2 SMNVEV, per germline (reference sequence). Trimming took off 8 bases at V and 4 bases at J, with 12 bases between the two ends.

This sequence joins TRBV30 and TRBJ2-3; 7 positions agree with TRBD1. Trimming took 4 bases from V and 4 from J; bases not matched to a gene: 5. The CDR3 contains 13 residues. Germline V gives CDR1 GTSNPN, CDR2 SVGIG (reference sequence). Here the CDR3 reads CAWTTGLADTQYF. The CDR3 region has the DNA TGTGCCTGGACGACAGGGTTAGCAGATACGCAGTATTTT.

This clone came up a few times. The rearrangement joins TRBV30 to TRBJ2-1; 10 bases agree with TRBD1. The CDR3 length is 13 residues. V was pared by 3 bases and J by 6 bases, with 2 bases of the junction left unmatched. Germline V gene lookup returns CDR1 GTSNPN and CDR2 SVGIG (reference sequence). Here the CDR3 reads CAWRWTGGNEQFF. CDR3 in DNA: TGTGCCTGGAGGTGGACAGGGGGCAATGAGCAGTTCTTC.

This clone came up a few times. The CDR3 DNA follows: TGCAGCGTTGCCGGACAGATGAGCACAGATACGCAGTATTTT. Translating it yields CSVAGQMSTDTQYF. The chain uses TRBV29-1 and TRBJ2-3, with D possibly matching TRBD1 (6 bases). V was pared by 4 bases and J by 0 bases, with 11 bases between. CDR1 SQVTM and CDR2 ANQGSEA come from the germline V gene. The CDR3 has 14 residues.

This clone was counted a few times. V usage is TRBV13 and J usage is TRBJ2-7; 11 bases are a match to TRBD1. Germline CDR1 PRHDT, CDR2 FYEKMQ (reference sequence). V lost 1 base and J lost 5; bases outside the gene matches: 4. The CDR3 is 15 residues long. The CDR3 loop reads CASSLEGQGAHEQYF. CDR3 nucleotides: TGTGCCAGCAGCTTAGAAGGACAGGGGGCCCACGAGCAGTACTTC.

This chain connects TRBV7-9 to TRBJ2-7; possible D gene TRBD2, 5 bases. V lost 2 bases to trimming and J lost 6 bases, with 14 bases between them. CDR3 length equals 14 residues. Germline V gene sequence: CDR1 SEHNR, CDR2 FQNEAQ (reference sequence). The CDR3 DNA sequence: TGTGCCAGCAGCTTAATCCGGGGTACCGGCGAGCAGTACTTC. Translating gives CASSLIRGTGEQYF.

A single count supports this clone. CDR3 nucleotides: TGTGCCAGCAGCGTAGACCGCGGGCAGCGGGCCACAGATACGCAGTATTTT. This sequence encodes CASSVDRGQRATDTQYF. The chain uses TRBV9 and TRBJ2-3; maybe TRBD2 (6 bases). This CDR3 has 17 residues. The germline gives CDR1 SGDLS, CDR2 YYNGEE. The ends were cut back, 0 bases at V and 2 bases at J, with 16 bases in the middle.

V and J are TRBV18 and TRBJ1-2; no clear D gene. The CDR3 is 12 residues long. V lost 3 bases and J lost 7, with 9 bases in between. CDR1 and CDR2 (germline): KGHSH, LQKENI. CDR3 nucleotides: TGTGCCAGCTCACCCGGGCAGCGTGGCTACACCTTC. This encodes CASSPGQRGYTF.

This chain links TRBV5-1 with TRBJ2-3; D gene unclear. V lost 1 base, J lost 0 bases, and 12 bases lay in between. The germline gives CDR1 SGHRS, CDR2 YFSETQ. The CDR3 covers 16 residues. CDR3 in DNA: TGCGCCAGCAGCTTGATTTTAGCCTTAAGCACAGATACGCAGTATTTT. Its protein product is CASSLILALSTDTQYF.

The chain couples TRBV27 to TRBJ2-7; no firm D call. CDR3 length equals 15 residues. Trimming took 5 bases from V and 0 from J, leaving 14 bases between them. Germline CDR1 MNHEY, CDR2 SMNVEV (reference sequence). The chain's CDR3 is CASSRSATSSYEQYF. The CDR3 nucleotides are TGTGCCAGCAGTCGAAGTGCAACGAGCTCCTACGAGCAGTACTTC.

This clone was detected a few times. In DNA form, the CDR3 reads TGCAGCGCCCTCCGGTCGAACACTGAAGCTTTCTTT. Encoded protein: CSALRSNTEAFF. The chain uses TRBV29-1 and TRBJ1-1; D gene uncertain. CDR1 and CDR2 from the germline V gene are SQVTM and ANQGSEA. CDR3 length equals 12 residues. V lost 7 bases and J lost 1, with 10 bases in between.

V usage is TRBV28 and J usage is TRBJ1-4, with unresolved D. This CDR3 is built from 13 residues. The germline V and J ends were trimmed by 11 bases and 0 bases, with 10 bases remaining between them. Looked up from germline, CDR1 is MDHEN and CDR2 is SYDVKM. CDR3 loop: CALRAATNEKLFF. The CDR3 DNA is TGTGCCCTAAGGGCCGCAACTAATGAAAAACTGTTTTTT.

This clone was recorded once. The V gene is TRBV4-3, the J gene TRBJ1-2; D remains unclear. Trimming removed 1 base at V and 7 bases at J, with 10 bases between. There are 13 residues in the CDR3. Germline CDR1 is LGHNA and CDR2 is YSLEER. CDR3 loop: CASSQVGVRGYTF. CDR3 nucleotide sequence: TGCGCCAGCAGCCAAGTCGGGGTTCGTGGCTACACCTTC.

This chain links TRBV29-1 with TRBJ1-1, with D unclear. This CDR3 has 12 residues. The germline V gene has CDR1 SQVTM and CDR2 ANQGSEA. The germline V and J ends were trimmed by 6 bases and 5 bases, with 13 bases remaining between them. The CDR3 coding sequence is TGCAGCGTGGAAAAAACTAGTACTGAAGCTTTCTTT. Its translation is CSVEKTSTEAFF. Using reference TRBV29-1 and TRBJ1-1 for the parts outside the CDR3, the full variable domain is SAVISQKPSRDICQRGTSLTIQCQVDSQVTMMFWYRQQPGQSLTLIATANQGSEATYESGFVIDKFPISRPNLTFSTLTVSNMSPEDSSIYLCSVEKTSTEAFFGQGTRLTVV.

The CDR3 bases are TGTGCCACCACTCGGGGACAGCCAAACACCGGGGAGCTGTTTTTT. Protein product: CATTRGQPNTGELFF. J is TRBJ2-2 and V is TRBV6-5; the match to TRBD1 covers 7 bases. From germline, CDR1 is MNHEY and CDR2 SVGAGI. The CDR3 is 15 amino acids. After removal of 10 bases from V and 2 bases from J, the junction contained 10 bases not matched to a gene.

This clone was seen more than once but under ten times. The rearrangement joins TRBV4-3 to TRBJ1-4; TRBD1 aligns across 8 bases. Germline V gives CDR1 LGHNA, CDR2 YSLEER. This CDR3 contains 16 residues. V lost 1 base to trimming and J lost 8 bases; unmatched junction nucleotides: 9. CDR3 amino acids: CASSQGRGQGREKLFF. CDR3 bases: TGCGCCAGCAGCCAAGGTAGAGGACAGGGCAGGGAAAAACTGTTTTTT.

This clone was counted a few times. The chain uses TRBV9 and TRBJ2-5; 10 nucleotides line up with TRBD2. The CDR3 runs to 17 residues. V lost 0 bases and J lost 5; bases outside the gene matches: 10. Germline CDR1 and CDR2: SGDLS and YYNGEE. The CDR3 sequence: CASSVASSGGRGETQYF. The CDR3 DNA reads TGTGCCAGCAGCGTAGCTTCTAGCGGGGGCCGAGGCGAGACCCAGTACTTC.

This rearrangement joins TRBV7-2 to TRBJ2-3; D not resolved. CDR3 length: 11 residues. V was pared by 5 bases and J by 6 bases, with 6 bases between. The germline V gene has CDR1 SGHTA and CDR2 FQGNSA. CDR3 residues: CASSALDTQYF. In nucleotides, the CDR3 is TGTGCCAGCAGCGCGTTGGATACGCAGTATTTT.

This clone was seen a handful of times. V is TRBV29-1 and J is TRBJ2-5; either TRBD1 or TRBD2 may fit D (6 bases each). V was trimmed by 2 bases and J by 5 bases, leaving 12 bases between them. CDR1 and CDR2 from the germline V gene are SQVTM and ANQGSEA. CDR3 length equals 13 residues. The CDR3 loop reads CSVEKQGGETQYF. The CDR3, as DNA: TGCAGCGTTGAAAAACAGGGAGGCGAGACCCAGTACTTC.